This entry lists 29 T cell receptor beta chains sequenced from one sample in a study of blood T cell repertoires in COVID-19. The assay was immunoSEQ multiplex PCR, and TCRdb's table has in-frame clones only and misses some. The sample has over 140,000 clones, roughly 80% seen once. The sample consisted of peripheral blood. The receptors come from a woman between 55 and 75 years old with acute or convalescent COVID-19.

The chain has TRBV4-1 and TRBJ1-2; D call uncertain. V was clipped by 0 bases and J by 1 base, with 9 bases between them. This CDR3 has 15 residues. Germline V gives CDR1 MGHRA, CDR2 YSYEKL. The CDR3 loop reads CASSQDAAVNYGYTF. The DNA of the CDR3 is TGCGCCAGCAGCCAAGACGCCGCAGTTAACTATGGCTACACCTTC.

This clone has just a few counts. The chain carries TRBV3-1 (or the pseudogene TRBV3-2) and TRBJ1-6; 8 positions match TRBD1. There are 14 residues in the CDR3. The trim removed 4 bases at V and 10 bases at J, leaving 6 bases unmatched. The germline CDR1 and CDR2 sequences are LGHDT and YNNKEL (reference sequence). Written as DNA, the CDR3 is TGTGCCAGCAGCCTAGGACAGGGAAGGTCACCCCTCCACTTT. Protein: CASSLGQGRSPLHF.

V is TRBV19 and J is TRBJ2-1; the match to TRBD2 covers 16 bases. CDR3 length equals 20 residues. J was trimmed by 4 bases and V by 7 bases; bases with no gene match: 16. Germline V lookup: CDR1 LNHDA, CDR2 SQIVND (reference sequence). CDR3 in amino acids: CASTPLGGLAGGGTYNEQFF. Written as DNA, the CDR3 is TGTGCCAGTACCCCCTTAGGGGGACTAGCGGGAGGGGGTACTTACAATGAGCAGTTCTTC.

V gene TRBV7-8 combines with J gene TRBJ2-2; the D gene is possibly TRBD1 (6 bases). CDR1 is SGHVS and CDR2 is FQNEAQ in the germline V gene. Trimming pared 4 bases from V and 3 bases from J, leaving 12 bases between. There are 15 residues in the CDR3. The CDR3 here is CASSYKQGYTGELFF. CDR3 sequence (DNA): TGTGCCAGCAGCTACAAACAGGGATACACCGGGGAGCTGTTTTTT.

This clone has a single count. The chain combines TRBV28 with TRBJ2-3; no definite D call. From germline, CDR1 is MDHEN and CDR2 SYDVKM. Trimming took 4 bases from V and 4 from J, leaving 6 bases between them. CDR3 length: 12 residues. The CDR3 loop is CASSSPADTQYF. Here the CDR3 DNA reads TGTGCCAGCAGTTCTCCAGCAGATACGCAGTATTTT.

V is TRBV5-1 and J is TRBJ1-3; D perhaps matches TRBD1 (6 bases). Germline values: CDR1 SGHRS, CDR2 YFSETQ. The CDR3 is 16 amino acids. The V gene lost 3 bases and the J gene lost 0 bases, with 13 bases spanning the gap. CDR3 bases: TGCGCCAGCAGCTCAGGACAGCCCGGCTCTGGAAACACCATATATTTT. Protein product: CASSSGQPGSGNTIYF.

The chain combines TRBV10-3 with TRBJ2-2; maybe TRBD1 (5 bases). Germline V gives CDR1 ENHRY, CDR2 SYGVKD. Trimming shortened V by 11 bases and J by 2 bases, and 15 bases separated the two germline ends. The CDR3 consists of 14 residues. The CDR3 reads CASGQGPNTGELFF. CDR3 coding DNA: TGTGCCTCAGGTCAGGGCCCCAACACCGGGGAGCTGTTTTTT.

The J gene is TRBJ2-1, the V gene TRBV28; the match to TRBD1 covers 10 bases. The CDR3 has 15 residues. The germline gives CDR1 MDHEN, CDR2 SYDVKM. The junction had 10 bases not matched to a gene; V was cut back by 5 bases and J by 9 bases. In DNA form, the CDR3 reads TGTGCCAGCAGTCGTCCGGGACAGGGGACGGGTGAGCAGTTCTTC. Translating it yields CASSRPGQGTGEQFF.

The chain combines TRBV5-1 with TRBJ1-4; the D is unclear. Trimming pared 4 bases from V and 4 bases from J, leaving 8 bases between. CDR3 size: 13 residues. The germline gives CDR1 SGHRS, CDR2 YFSETQ. CDR3 residues: CASSPAVNEKLFF. CDR3 coding DNA: TGCGCCAGCAGCCCGGCGGTTAATGAAAAACTGTTTTTT. The full variable domain, rest sourced from reference TRBV5-1 and TRBJ1-4, is KAGVTQTPRYLIKTRGQQVTLSCSPISGHRSVSWYQQTPGQGLQFLFEYFSETQRNKGNFPGRFSGRQFSNSRSEMNVSTLELGDSALYLCASSPAVNEKLFFGSGTQLSVL.

The rearrangement joins TRBV9 to TRBJ1-1; 8 positions match TRBD1. The CDR3 totals 14 residues. Germline values: CDR1 SGDLS, CDR2 YYNGEE. The junction had 6 bases not matched to a gene; V was cut back by 3 bases and J by 5 bases. This chain's CDR3 is CASSAGGEGTEAFF. CDR3 bases: TGTGCCAGCAGCGCAGGGGGCGAGGGAACTGAAGCTTTCTTT.

The chain employs TRBV30 and TRBJ2-1, with D unclear. Germline assignment: CDR1 GTSNPN and CDR2 SVGIG (reference sequence). This CDR3 comprises 17 residues. The V end lost 7 bases, the J end lost 0 bases, and 22 bases lay between the germline ends. CDR3 bases: TGTGCCTCATCTAGAGATCGTTTAGCTATCTCCTACAATGAGCAGTTCTTC. The encoded protein is CASSRDRLAISYNEQFF.

This rearrangement joins TRBV11-2 to TRBJ2-7; 8 bases are shared with TRBD2. Trimming took 2 bases from V and 4 from J; bases not matched to a gene: 4. Germline V gene data show CDR1 as SGHAT and CDR2 as FQNNGV. The CDR3 runs to 14 residues. The CDR3 bases are TGTGCCAGCAGCTTAAATAGCGGGGATTACGAGCAGTACTTC. Translation: CASSLNSGDYEQYF.

The chain recombines TRBV18 with TRBJ2-3; 9 nucleotides agree with TRBD1. The CDR3 consists of 15 residues. Trimming took 6 bases from V and 5 from J; bases not matched to a gene: 9. Germline V gives CDR1 KGHSH, CDR2 LQKENI. The DNA for the CDR3 is TGTGCCAGCTCGCCGGGACAGGGTTCTGGAGATACGCAGTATTTT. Its translation: CASSPGQGSGDTQYF.

The V gene is TRBV6-4, the J gene TRBJ2-3; the match to TRBD2 covers 10 bases. CDR3 size: 16 residues. The ends lost 3 bases at V and 4 bases at J; junction bases unmatched: 7. The germline V gene encodes CDR1 MRHNA and CDR2 SNTAGT. CDR3 sequence: CASSEASGSGADTQYF. CDR3 DNA: TGTGCCAGCAGTGAGGCTAGCGGGAGTGGGGCAGATACGCAGTATTTT.

The J gene is TRBJ2-3, the V gene TRBV6-5, with 14 nucleotides matching TRBD2. The CDR3 is made up of 15 amino acids. The junction had 5 bases not matched to a gene; V was cut back by 6 bases and J by 6 bases. Per germline, CDR1 MNHEY and CDR2 SVGAGI. CDR3 region: CASRSGLAGADTQYF. DNA of the CDR3: TGTGCCAGCAGGTCGGGACTAGCGGGAGCCGATACGCAGTATTTT.

The V and J genes are TRBV5-1 and TRBJ1-1; TRBD1 matches at 7 bases. This CDR3 spans 14 amino acids. V shed 4 bases, J shed 8 bases, and the junction held 11 bases outside the gene matches. Per germline, CDR1 SGHRS and CDR2 YFSETQ. The CDR3 DNA is TGCGCCAGCAGCGGAAATACAGGGGCGGGAGAAGCTTTCTTT. Translated, it gives CASSGNTGAGEAFF. The full variable domain, with the rest looked up from reference TRBV5-1 and TRBJ1-1, is KAGVTQTPRYLIKTRGQQVTLSCSPISGHRSVSWYQQTPGQGLQFLFEYFSETQRNKGNFPGRFSGRQFSNSRSEMNVSTLELGDSALYLCASSGNTGAGEAFFGQGTRLTVV.

This clone was detected a few times. V is TRBV12-3 or TRBV12-4 and J is TRBJ1-1; D is possibly TRBD1 (5 bases). The V end was cut by 6 bases, the J end by 5 bases, with 10 bases between. The CDR3 runs to 12 residues. The CDR3 region has the DNA TGTGCCAGCAGACAGGTTGGAACTGAAGCTTTCTTT. Its translation is CASRQVGTEAFF.

The V gene is TRBV30, the J gene TRBJ1-1; D is perhaps TRBD1 (5 bases). Between the trimmed V and J ends, which lost 3 bases and 8 bases, there was a span of 7 bases. Germline CDR1 reads GTSNPN; CDR2 reads SVGIG (reference sequence). The length of the CDR3 is 10 residues. The CDR3 nucleotides read TGTGCCTGGAGAAGACAGGAAGCTTTCTTT. It codes for CAWRRQEAFF.

This sequence joins TRBV18 and TRBJ2-3; D is uncertain. The CDR3 runs 14 residues. The V end lost 4 bases, the J end lost 5 bases, and 13 bases lay between the germline ends. CDR1 is KGHSH, CDR2 LQKENI, per germline. CDR3 DNA: TGTGCCAGCTCACTCATTTCTAACGGAGATACGCAGTATTTT. Residues: CASSLISNGDTQYF. Full variable domain (remainder filled in from reference TRBV18 and TRBJ2-3): NAGVMQNPRHLVRRRGQEARLRCSPMKGHSHVYWYRQLPEEGLKFMVYLQKENIIDESGMPKERFSAEFPKEGPSILRIQQVVRGDSAAYFCASSLISNGDTQYFGPGTRLTVL.

The chain is built from TRBV13 and TRBJ2-7; a possible D gene is TRBD1 (6 bases). The CDR3 length is 16 residues. Germline V gene sequence: CDR1 PRHDT, CDR2 FYEKMQ (reference sequence). The germline V and J ends were trimmed by 3 bases and 0 bases, with 15 bases remaining between them. CDR3 DNA sequence: TGTGCCAGCAGCTTCTCTCAGGGGTCACGCTCCTACGAGCAGTACTTC. It encodes CASSFSQGSRSYEQYF.

The J gene is TRBJ1-2, the V gene TRBV5-1, with D perhaps TRBD1 (6 bases). From germline, CDR1 is SGHRS and CDR2 YFSETQ. The germline V and J ends were trimmed by 0 bases and 8 bases, with 14 bases remaining between them. This CDR3 is built from 14 residues. In DNA, the CDR3 is TGCGCCAGCAGCTTGGGAGCAGGGGTAGGAGGCTACACCTTC. It encodes CASSLGAGVGGYTF.

CDR3 in amino acids: CASSDSRLAGNTGELFF. The CDR3, as DNA: TGTGCCAGCAGTGACTCCCGACTAGCGGGAAACACCGGGGAGCTGTTTTTT. The V call is TRBV6-4, the J call TRBJ2-2, with TRBD2 matching over 11 bases. The length of the CDR3 is 17 residues. From germline, CDR1 is MRHNA and CDR2 SNTAGT. The V and J ends lost 0 bases and 2 bases, in that order; junction bases with no gene match: 2.

The chain joins TRBV9 to TRBJ2-1, with 11 nucleotides matching TRBD1. Germline values: CDR1 SGDLS, CDR2 YYNGEE. With V trimmed by 2 bases and J by 4 bases, 5 bases remained unmatched. This CDR3 region has 16 residues. For the CDR3, the DNA is TGTGCCAGCAGCGTTCGGACAGGGGGCATATACAATGAGCAGTTCTTC. Its protein product is CASSVRTGGIYNEQFF.

This chain connects TRBV12-3 or TRBV12-4 to TRBJ2-7, with D unresolved. The CDR3 sequence is 13 residues long. Deletions cut 3 bases from V and 2 bases from J, with 8 bases between. The CDR3: CASSLSGAYEQYF. CDR3 nucleotide sequence: TGTGCCAGCAGTTTGTCCGGAGCCTACGAGCAGTACTTC.

V gene TRBV3-1 (or the pseudogene TRBV3-2) combines with J gene TRBJ2-2; TRBD2 aligns across 13 bases. This CDR3 comprises 15 residues. V shed 8 bases and J 8 bases; nucleotides not matched to a gene: 8. Germline V gene data show CDR1 as LGHDT and CDR2 as YNNKEL (reference sequence). For the CDR3, the DNA is TGTGCCAGCCGTCGGACTAGCGGGAGAGGTGGGGAGCTGTTTTTT. This sequence encodes CASRRTSGRGGELFF.

The gene calls are TRBV12-3 or TRBV12-4 and TRBJ2-3, with D possibly matching TRBD1 (6 bases). V lost 3 bases, J lost 6 bases, and 10 bases lay in between. CDR3 length: 13 amino acids. CDR3 sequence (DNA): TGTGCCAGCAGTTTTCAGGGGCGGGATACGCAGTATTTT. The encoded protein is CASSFQGRDTQYF.

DNA of the CDR3: TGCGCCAGCAGCCAAGATAGGGGACAGGGTTATGGCTACACCTTC. Its protein product is CASSQDRGQGYGYTF. The V and J genes are TRBV4-3 and TRBJ1-2; TRBD1 matches at 9 bases. V lost 0 bases, J lost 5 bases, and 4 bases stayed unmatched. From germline, CDR1 is LGHNA and CDR2 YSLEER. The CDR3 has 15 amino acids.

J is TRBJ2-2 and V is TRBV28; possibly TRBD1 for D (6 bases). Germline V gene lookup returns CDR1 MDHEN and CDR2 SYDVKM. This CDR3 spans 14 amino acids. V lost 3 bases and J lost 5, with 10 bases in between. CDR3 sequence (DNA): TGTGCCAGCAGTTTCGCAGGGGCAACCGGGGAGCTGTTTTTT. It is translated as CASSFAGATGELFF.

The CDR3 here is CASSPDREGQAFF. CDR3 nucleotide sequence: TGTGCCAGCTCTCCGGACAGGGAAGGGCAAGCTTTCTTT. V is TRBV18 and J is TRBJ1-1; 8 bases map to TRBD1. Germline assignment: CDR1 KGHSH and CDR2 LQKENI. Trimming removed 6 bases from V and 9 bases from J; junction bases left unmatched: 9. CDR3 length: 13 amino acids.